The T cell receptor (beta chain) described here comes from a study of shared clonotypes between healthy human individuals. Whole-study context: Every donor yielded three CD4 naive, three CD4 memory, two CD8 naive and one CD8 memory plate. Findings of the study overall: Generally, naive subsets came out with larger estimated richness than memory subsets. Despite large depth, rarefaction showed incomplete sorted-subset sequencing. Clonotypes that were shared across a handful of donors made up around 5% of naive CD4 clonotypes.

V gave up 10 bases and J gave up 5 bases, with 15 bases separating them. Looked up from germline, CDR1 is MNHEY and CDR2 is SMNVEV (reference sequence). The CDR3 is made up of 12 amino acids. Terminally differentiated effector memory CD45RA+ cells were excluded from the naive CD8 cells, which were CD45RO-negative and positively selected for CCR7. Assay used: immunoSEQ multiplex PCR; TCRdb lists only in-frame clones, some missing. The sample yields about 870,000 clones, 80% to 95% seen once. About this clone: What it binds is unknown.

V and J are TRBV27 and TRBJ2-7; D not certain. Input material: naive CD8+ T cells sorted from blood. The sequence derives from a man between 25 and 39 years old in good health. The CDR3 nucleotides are TGTGCCACCTCGATGAGTAGGGACGAGCAGTACTTC. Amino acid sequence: CATSMSRDEQYF.